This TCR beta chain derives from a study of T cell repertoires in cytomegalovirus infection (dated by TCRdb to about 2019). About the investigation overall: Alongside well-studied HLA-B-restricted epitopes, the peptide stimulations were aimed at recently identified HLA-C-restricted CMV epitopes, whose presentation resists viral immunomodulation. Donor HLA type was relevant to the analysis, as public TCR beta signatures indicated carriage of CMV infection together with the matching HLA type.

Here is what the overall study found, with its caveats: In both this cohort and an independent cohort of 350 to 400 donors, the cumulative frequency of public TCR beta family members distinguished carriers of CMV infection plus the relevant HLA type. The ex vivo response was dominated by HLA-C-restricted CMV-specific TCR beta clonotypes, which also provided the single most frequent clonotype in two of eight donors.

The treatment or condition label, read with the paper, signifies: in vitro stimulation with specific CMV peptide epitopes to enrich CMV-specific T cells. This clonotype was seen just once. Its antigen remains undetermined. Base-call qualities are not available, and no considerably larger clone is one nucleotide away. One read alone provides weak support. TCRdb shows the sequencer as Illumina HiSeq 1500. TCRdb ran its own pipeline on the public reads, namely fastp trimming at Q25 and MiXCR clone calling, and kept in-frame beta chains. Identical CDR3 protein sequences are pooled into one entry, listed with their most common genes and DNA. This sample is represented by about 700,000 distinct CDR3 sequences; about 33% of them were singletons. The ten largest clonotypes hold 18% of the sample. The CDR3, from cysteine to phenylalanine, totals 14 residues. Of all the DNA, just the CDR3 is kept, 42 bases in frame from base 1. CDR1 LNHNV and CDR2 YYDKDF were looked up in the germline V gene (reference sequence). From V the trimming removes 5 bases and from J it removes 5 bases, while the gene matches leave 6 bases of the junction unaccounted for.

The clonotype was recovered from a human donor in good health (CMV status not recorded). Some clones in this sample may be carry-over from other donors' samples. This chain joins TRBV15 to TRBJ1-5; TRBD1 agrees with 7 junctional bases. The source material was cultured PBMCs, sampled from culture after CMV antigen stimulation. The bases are TGTGCCACCAGCGGAGGGGGCGCGGATCAGCCCCAGCATTTT. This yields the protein CATSGGGADQPQHF.